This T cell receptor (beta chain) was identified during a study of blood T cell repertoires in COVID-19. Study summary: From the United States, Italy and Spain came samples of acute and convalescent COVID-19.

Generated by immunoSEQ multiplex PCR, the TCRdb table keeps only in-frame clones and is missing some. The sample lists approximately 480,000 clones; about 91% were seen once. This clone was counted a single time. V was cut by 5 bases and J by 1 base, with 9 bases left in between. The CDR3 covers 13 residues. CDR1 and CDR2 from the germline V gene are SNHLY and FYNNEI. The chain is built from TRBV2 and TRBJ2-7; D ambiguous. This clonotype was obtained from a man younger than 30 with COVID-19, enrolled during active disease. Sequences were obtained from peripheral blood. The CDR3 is CASSYDISYEQYF. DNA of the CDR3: TGTGCCAGCAGTTACGACATATCCTACGAGCAGTACTTC.